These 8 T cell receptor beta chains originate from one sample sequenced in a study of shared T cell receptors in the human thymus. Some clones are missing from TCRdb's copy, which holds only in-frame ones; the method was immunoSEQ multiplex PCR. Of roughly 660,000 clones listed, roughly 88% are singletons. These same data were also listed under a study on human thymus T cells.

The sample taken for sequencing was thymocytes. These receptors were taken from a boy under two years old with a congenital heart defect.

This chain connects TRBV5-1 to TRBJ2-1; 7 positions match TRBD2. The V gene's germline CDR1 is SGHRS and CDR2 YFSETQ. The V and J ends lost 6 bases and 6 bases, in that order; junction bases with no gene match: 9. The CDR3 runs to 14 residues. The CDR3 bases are TGCGCCAGCAAAGACGGGGGGAACGGCAATGAGCAGTTCTTC. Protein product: CASKDGGNGNEQFF.

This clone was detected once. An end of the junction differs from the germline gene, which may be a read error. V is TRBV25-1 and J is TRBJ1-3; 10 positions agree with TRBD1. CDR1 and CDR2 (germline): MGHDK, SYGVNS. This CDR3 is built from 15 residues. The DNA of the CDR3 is TGTGCCAGCAGTGGGGGGACAGGGGTTGGAGACACCATATATTTT. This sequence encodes CASSGGTGVGDTIYF.

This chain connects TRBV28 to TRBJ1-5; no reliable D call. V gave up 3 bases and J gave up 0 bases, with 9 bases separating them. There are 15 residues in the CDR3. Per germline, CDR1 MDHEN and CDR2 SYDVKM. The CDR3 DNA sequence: TGTGCCAGCAGTTTCCCCCGGTCTAGCAATCAGCCCCAGCATTTT. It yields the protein CASSFPRSSNQPQHF.

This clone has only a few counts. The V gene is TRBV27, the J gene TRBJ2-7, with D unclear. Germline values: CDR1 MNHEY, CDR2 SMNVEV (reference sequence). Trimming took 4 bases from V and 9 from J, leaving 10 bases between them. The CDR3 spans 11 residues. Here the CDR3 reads CASSSFSVQYF. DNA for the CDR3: TGTGCCAGCAGTTCCTTTTCTGTGCAGTACTTC.

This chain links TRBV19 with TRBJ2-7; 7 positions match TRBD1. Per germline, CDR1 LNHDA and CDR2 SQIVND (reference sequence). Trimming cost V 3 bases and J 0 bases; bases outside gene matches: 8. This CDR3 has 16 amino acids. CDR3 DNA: TGTGCCAGTAGTATGCGCCCCAGGGGGAGCTCCTACGAGCAGTACTTC. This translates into CASSMRPRGSSYEQYF. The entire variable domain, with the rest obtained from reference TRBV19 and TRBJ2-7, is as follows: DGGITQSPKYLFRKEGQNVTLSCEQNLNHDAMYWYRQDPGQGLRLIYYSQIVNDFQKGDIAEGYSVSREKKESFPLTVTSAQKNPTAFYLCASSMRPRGSSYEQYFGPGTRLTVT.

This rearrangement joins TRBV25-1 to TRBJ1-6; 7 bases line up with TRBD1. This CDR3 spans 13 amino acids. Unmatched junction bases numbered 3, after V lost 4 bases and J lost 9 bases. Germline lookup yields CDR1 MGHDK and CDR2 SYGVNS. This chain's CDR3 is CASSVQGSSPLHF. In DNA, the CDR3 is TGTGCCAGCAGTGTACAGGGGAGTTCACCCCTCCACTTT.

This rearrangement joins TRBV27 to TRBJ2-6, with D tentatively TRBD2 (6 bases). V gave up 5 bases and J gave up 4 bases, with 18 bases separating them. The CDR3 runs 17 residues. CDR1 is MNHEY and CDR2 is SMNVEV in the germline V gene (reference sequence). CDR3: CASSDWDLFRGANVLTF. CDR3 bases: TGTGCCAGCAGTGACTGGGACTTATTTAGAGGGGCCAACGTCCTGACTTTC.

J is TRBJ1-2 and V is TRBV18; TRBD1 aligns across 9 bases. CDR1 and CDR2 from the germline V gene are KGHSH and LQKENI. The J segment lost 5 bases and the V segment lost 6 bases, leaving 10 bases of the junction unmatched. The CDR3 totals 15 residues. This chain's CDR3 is CASSHSQGATYGYTF. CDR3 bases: TGTGCCAGCTCGCACTCACAGGGGGCAACTTATGGCTACACCTTC. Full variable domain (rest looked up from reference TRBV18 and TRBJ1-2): NAGVMQNPRHLVRRRGQEARLRCSPMKGHSHVYWYRQLPEEGLKFMVYLQKENIIDESGMPKERFSAEFPKEGPSILRIQQVVRGDSAAYFCASSHSQGATYGYTFGSGTRLTVV.